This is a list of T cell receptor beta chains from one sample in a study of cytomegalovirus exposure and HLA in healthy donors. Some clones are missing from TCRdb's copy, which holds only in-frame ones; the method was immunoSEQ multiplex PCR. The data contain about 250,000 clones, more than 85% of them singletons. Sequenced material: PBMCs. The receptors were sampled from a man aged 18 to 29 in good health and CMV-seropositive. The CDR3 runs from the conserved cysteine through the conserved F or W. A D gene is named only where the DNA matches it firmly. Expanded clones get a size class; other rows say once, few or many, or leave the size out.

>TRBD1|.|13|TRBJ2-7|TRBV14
TGTGCCAGCAAACGGACAGGGAGCTACGAGCAGTACTTC
CASKRTGSYEQYF
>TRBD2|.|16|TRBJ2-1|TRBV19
TGTGCCAGTAGACCGGGACTAGCGGGGACCTACAATGAGCAGTTCTTC
CASRPGLAGTYNEQFF
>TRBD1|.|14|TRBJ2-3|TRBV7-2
TGTGCCAGCAGGACAGGGGGCTGGGGAGATACGCAGTATTTT
CASRTGGWGDTQYF
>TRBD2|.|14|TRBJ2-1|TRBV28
TGTGCCAGCAGTCGCGGGGGGGGGCTTAATGAGCAGTTCTTC
CASSRGGGLNEQFF
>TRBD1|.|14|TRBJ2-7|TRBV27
TGTGCCAGCAGTTTGGGGCAGGGGGCGATGGAACAGTACTTC
CASSLGQGAMEQYF
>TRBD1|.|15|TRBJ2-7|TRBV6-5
TGTGCCACGGCCGGAGGACAGGGGAGCTCCTACGAGCAGTACTTC
CATAGGQGSSYEQYF
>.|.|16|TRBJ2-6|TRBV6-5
TGTGCCAGCAGTTACTCTCGGGGGGCAGGGGCCAACGTCCTGACTTTC
CASSYSRGAGANVLTF
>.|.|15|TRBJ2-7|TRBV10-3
TGTGCCATCAGTGAGTCGGCAGGATCCTACTACGAGCAGTACTTC
CAISESAGSYYEQYF
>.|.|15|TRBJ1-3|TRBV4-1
TGCGCCAGCAGCCAAACGGGGCACTCTGGAAACACCATATATTTT
CASSQTGHSGNTIYF
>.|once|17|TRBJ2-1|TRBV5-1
TGCGCCAGCAGCTGGGCCGACAGAAGCAGCGGGCGGAATGAGCAGTTCTTC
CASSWADRSSGRNEQFF